This TCR beta chain was captured by sequencing in a study of long-term antiretroviral therapy in people with HIV. The CDR3 is 16 amino acids. V shed 4 bases and J 0 bases; nucleotides not matched to a gene: 6. The germline gives CDR1 SGHRS, CDR2 YFSETQ. Study observations and caveats: Transplant-donor-level diversity was not reached after ART, though diversity increased.

Held in samples before DNA extraction were about 0.9-11 million cryopreserved PBMC. Concerning this clone: Its antigen is as yet unknown.

The libraries were made with immunoSEQ v3.0 at survey level. Produced via immunoSEQ multiplex PCR; TCRdb's table is partial and in-frame only. The table has about 17,000 clones, 90% to 95% seen once. Sequencing was performed on unsorted PBMCs, taken 0.3 years after starting antiretroviral therapy. This TCR was sampled from a man aged 60-69 years with HIV. This chain joins TRBV5-1 and TRBJ1-1; 10 bases agree with TRBD1. The CDR3 protein is CASSEDRGSLNTEAFF. Here the CDR3 DNA reads TGCGCCAGCAGCGAGGACAGGGGGAGCCTGAACACTGAAGCTTTCTTT. Full variable domain (rest looked up from reference TRBV5-1 and TRBJ1-1): KAGVTQTPRYLIKTRGQQVTLSCSPISGHRSVSWYQQTPGQGLQFLFEYFSETQRNKGNFPGRFSGRQFSNSRSEMNVSTLELGDSALYLCASSEDRGSLNTEAFFGQGTRLTVV.